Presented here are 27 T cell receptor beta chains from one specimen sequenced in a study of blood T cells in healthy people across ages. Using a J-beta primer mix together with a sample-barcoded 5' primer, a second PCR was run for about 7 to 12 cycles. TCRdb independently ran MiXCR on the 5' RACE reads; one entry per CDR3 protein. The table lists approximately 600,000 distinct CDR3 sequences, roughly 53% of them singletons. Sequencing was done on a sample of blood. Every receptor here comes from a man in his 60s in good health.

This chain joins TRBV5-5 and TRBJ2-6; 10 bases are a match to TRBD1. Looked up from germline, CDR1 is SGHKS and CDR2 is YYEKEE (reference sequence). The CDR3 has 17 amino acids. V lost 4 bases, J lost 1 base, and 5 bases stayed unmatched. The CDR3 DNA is TGTGCCAGCAGCAAAGGGACAGGGGAATCTGGGGCCAACGTCCTGACTTTC. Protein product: CASSKGTGESGANVLTF.

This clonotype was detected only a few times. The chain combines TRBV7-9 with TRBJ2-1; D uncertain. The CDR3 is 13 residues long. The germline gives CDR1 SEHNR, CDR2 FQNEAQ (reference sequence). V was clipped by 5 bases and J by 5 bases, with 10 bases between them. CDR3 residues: CASSQPKDNEQFF. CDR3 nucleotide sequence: TGTGCCAGCAGCCAACCTAAAGACAATGAGCAGTTCTTC.

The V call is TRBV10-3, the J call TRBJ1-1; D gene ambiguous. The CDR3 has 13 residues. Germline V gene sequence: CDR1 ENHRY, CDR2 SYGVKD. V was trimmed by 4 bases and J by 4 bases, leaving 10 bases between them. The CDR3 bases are TGTGCCATCAGTGCGGTCGCGCTCACTGAAGCTTTCTTT. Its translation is CAISAVALTEAFF.

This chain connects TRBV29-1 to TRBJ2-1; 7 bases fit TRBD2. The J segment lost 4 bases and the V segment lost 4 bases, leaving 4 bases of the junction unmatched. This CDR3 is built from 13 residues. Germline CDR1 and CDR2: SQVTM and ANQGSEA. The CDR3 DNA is TGCAGCGTTGCGAGCGGGGAGTACAATGAGCAGTTCTTC. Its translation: CSVASGEYNEQFF.

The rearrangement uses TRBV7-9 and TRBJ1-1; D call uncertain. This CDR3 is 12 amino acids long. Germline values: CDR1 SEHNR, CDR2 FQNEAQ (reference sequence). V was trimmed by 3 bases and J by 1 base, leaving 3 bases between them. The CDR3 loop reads CASSFANTEAFF. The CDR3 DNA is TGTGCCAGCAGCTTTGCGAACACTGAAGCTTTCTTT.

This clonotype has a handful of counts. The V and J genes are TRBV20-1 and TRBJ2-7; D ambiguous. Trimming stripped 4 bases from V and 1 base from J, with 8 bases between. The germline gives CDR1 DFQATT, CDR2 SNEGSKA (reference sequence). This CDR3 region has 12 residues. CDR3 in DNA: TGCAGTGCTACAACCGGTTCCTACGAGCAGTACTTC. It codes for CSATTGSYEQYF.

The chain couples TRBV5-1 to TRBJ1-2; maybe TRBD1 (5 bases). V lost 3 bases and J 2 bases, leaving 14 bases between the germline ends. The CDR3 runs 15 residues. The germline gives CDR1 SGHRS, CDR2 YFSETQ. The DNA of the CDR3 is TGCGCCAGCAGCTCCTACGGGGACGGGAACTATGGCTACACCTTC. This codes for CASSSYGDGNYGYTF.

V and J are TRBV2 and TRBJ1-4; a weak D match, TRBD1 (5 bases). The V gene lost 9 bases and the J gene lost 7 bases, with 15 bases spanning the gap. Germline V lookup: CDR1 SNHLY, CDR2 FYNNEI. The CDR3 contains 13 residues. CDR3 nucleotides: TGTGCCAGTGGGGGATACGTCCTTGAAAAACTGTTTTTT. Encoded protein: CASGGYVLEKLFF. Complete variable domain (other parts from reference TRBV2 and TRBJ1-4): EPEVTQTPSHQVTQMGQEVILRCVPISNHLYFYWYRQILGQKVEFLVSFYNNEISEKSEIFDDQFSVERPDGSNFTLKIRSTKLEDSAMYFCASGGYVLEKLFFGSGTQLSVL.

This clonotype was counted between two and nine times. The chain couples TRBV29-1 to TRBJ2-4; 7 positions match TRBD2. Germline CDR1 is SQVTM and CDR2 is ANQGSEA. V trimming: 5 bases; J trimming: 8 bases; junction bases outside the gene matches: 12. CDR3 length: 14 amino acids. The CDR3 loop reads CSVPHPGGPDIQYF. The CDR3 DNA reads TGCAGCGTTCCACACCCGGGGGGACCGGACATTCAGTACTTC.

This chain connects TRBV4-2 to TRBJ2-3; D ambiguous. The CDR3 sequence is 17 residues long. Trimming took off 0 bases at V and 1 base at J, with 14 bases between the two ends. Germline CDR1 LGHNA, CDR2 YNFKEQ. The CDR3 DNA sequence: TGTGCCAGCAGCCAAGATGGGCCCTCCTCCGGCACAGATACGCAGTATTTT. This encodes CASSQDGPSSGTDTQYF.

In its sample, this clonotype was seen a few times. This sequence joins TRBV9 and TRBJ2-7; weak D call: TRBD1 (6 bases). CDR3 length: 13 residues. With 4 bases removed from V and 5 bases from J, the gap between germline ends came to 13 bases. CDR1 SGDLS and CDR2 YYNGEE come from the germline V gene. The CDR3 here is CASSTGPTDEQYF. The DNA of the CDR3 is TGTGCCAGCAGCACAGGGCCGACTGACGAGCAGTACTTC.

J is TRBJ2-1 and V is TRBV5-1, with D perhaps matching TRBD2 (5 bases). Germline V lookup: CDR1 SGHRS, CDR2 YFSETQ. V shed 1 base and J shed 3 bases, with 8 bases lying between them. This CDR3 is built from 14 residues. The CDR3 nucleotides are TGCGCCAGCAGCTTGTCCCGGGGCTACAATGAGCAGTTCTTC. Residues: CASSLSRGYNEQFF.

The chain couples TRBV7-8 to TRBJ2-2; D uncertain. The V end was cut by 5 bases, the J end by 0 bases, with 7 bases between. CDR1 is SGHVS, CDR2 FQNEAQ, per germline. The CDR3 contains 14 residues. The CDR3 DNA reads TGTGCCAGCAGCCCAAAAACGAACACCGGGGAGCTGTTTTTT. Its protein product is CASSPKTNTGELFF.

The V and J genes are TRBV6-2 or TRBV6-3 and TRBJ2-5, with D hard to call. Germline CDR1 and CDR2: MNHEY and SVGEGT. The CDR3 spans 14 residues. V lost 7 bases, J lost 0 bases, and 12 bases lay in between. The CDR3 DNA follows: TGTGCCAGCAATAAGGCGAGGTACCAAGAGACCCAGTACTTC. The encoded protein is CASNKARYQETQYF.

The CDR3 here is CASSFSVTDTQYF. The CDR3 DNA reads as TGTGCCAGCAGCTTCTCTGTCACAGATACGCAGTATTTT. The rearrangement uses TRBV7-2 and TRBJ2-3; no clear D gene. The CDR3 sequence is 13 residues long. Germline values: CDR1 SGHTA, CDR2 FQGNSA. V was cut by 3 bases and J by 2 bases, with 6 bases left in between.

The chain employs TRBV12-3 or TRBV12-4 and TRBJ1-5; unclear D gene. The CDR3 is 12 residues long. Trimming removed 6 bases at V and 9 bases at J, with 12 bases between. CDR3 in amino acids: CASSKLSPPQHF. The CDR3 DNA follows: TGTGCCAGCAGCAAGCTCAGCCCGCCCCAGCATTTT.

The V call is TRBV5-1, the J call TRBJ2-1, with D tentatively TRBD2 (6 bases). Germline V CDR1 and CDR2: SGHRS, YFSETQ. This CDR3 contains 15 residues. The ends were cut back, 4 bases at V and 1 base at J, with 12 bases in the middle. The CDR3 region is CASSPASVSYNEQFF. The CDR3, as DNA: TGCGCCAGCAGCCCTGCTAGCGTATCCTACAATGAGCAGTTCTTC.

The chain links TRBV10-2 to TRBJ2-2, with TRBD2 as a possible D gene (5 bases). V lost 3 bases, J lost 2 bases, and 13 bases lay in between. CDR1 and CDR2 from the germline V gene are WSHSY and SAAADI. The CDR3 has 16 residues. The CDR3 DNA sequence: TGCGCCAGCAGTGATCCGCTCCGGGGAAACACCGGGGAGCTGTTTTTT. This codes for CASSDPLRGNTGELFF.

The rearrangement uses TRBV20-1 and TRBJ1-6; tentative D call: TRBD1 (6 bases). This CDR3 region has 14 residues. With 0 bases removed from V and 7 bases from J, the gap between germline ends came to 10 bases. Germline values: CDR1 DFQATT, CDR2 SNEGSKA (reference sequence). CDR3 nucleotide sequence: TGCAGTGCTAGAGAGGGGGCTGGGAATTCACCCCTCCACTTT. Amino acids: CSAREGAGNSPLHF.

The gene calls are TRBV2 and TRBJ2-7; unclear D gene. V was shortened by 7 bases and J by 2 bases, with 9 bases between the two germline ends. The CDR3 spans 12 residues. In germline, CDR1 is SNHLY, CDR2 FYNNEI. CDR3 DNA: TGTGCCAGCAAGAAAAGCCCCTACGAGCAGTACTTC. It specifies CASKKSPYEQYF.

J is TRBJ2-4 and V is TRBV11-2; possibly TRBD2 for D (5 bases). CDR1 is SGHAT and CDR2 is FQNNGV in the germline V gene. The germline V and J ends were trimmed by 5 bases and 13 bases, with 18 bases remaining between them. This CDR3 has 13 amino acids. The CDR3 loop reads CASSPGWSWEQYF. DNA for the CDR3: TGTGCCAGCAGCCCCGGGTGGTCTTGGGAGCAGTACTTC.

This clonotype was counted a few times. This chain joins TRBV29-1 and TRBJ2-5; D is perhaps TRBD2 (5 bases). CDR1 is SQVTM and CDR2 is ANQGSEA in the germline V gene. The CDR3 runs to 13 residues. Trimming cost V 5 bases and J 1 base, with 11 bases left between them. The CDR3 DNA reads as TGCAGCGTTCCCGACGCGGGCCAAGAGACCCAGTACTTC. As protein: CSVPDAGQETQYF.

The CDR3 is CASSQNPGTGQETQYF. CDR3 coding DNA: TGCGCCAGCAGCCAAAACCCCGGGACAGGTCAAGAGACCCAGTACTTC. The chain uses TRBV4-1 and TRBJ2-5; TRBD1 matches 8 bases. Germline V gene lookup returns CDR1 MGHRA and CDR2 YSYEKL. The ends lost 2 bases at V and 2 bases at J; junction bases unmatched: 7. The CDR3 has 16 amino acids.

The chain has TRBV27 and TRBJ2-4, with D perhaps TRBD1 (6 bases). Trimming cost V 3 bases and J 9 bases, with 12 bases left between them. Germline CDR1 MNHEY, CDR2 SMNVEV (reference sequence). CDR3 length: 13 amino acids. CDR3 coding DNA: TGTGCCAGCAGTTTTGGACAGTTTAGCATTCAGTACTTC. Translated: CASSFGQFSIQYF.

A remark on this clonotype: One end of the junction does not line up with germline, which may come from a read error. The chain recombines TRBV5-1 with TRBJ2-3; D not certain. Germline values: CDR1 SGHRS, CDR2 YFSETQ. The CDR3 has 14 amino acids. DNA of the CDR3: TGCGCCAGCAGCTTGGCCTCGGGCACAGATACGCGGTATTTT. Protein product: CASSLASGTDTRYF.

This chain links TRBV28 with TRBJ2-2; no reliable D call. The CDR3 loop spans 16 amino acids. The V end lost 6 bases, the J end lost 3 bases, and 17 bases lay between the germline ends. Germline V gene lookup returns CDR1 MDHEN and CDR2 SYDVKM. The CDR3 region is CASSPPGFPDTGELFF. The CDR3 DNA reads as TGTGCCAGCAGCCCGCCGGGCTTTCCGGACACCGGGGAGCTGTTTTTT.

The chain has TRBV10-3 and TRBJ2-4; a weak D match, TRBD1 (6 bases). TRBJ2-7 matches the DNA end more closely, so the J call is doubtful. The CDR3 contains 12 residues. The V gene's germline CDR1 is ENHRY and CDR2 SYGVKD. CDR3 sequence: CAIRDSVDEQYF. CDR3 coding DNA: TGTGCCATCAGGGACAGTGTGGACGAGCAGTACTTC.